The T cell receptor beta chain described here comes from a study of blood T cell repertoires in COVID-19. Study in general: PBMCs, B-cell-depleted T cells, or T cells were the source of the cDNA or gDNA that made up the material.

With 6 bases clipped from V and 0 bases from J, the junction kept 3 bases outside the gene matches. The CDR3 is 15 residues long. Per germline, CDR1 SNHLY and CDR2 FYNNEI. The cohort comprised adults aged about 18 to 100 years residing in 24 US areas. Participants in the exposed group had met a COVID-19 case in the 2 weeks before joining the study. Authors' data handling: Estimated nucleated cell counts came from reference gene primer amplification. TCRdb's table, derived via immunoSEQ multiplex PCR, lists solely in-frame clones and lacks some. D and trimming were read from the DNA, whereas the V and J calls and clone size are those reported in that table. The sample has 210,000 or so clones; approximately 88% are singletons.

The clonotype originates from a woman aged 25 to 39 who had been exposed to COVID-19. Sequences were obtained from PBMCs or T cells enriched from blood (not recorded which). The chain has TRBV2 and TRBJ1-5; 9 nucleotides line up with TRBD1. CDR3 sequence (DNA): TGTGCCAGCAGAGACAGGGGGGGTAGCAATCAGCCCCAGCATTTT. Translation: CASRDRGGSNQPQHF.